The 12 T cell receptor beta chains listed next were all sequenced from one sample in a study of shared clonotypes between healthy human individuals. Using immunoSEQ multiplex PCR, the repertoire was profiled, and TCRdb retains in-frame clones only, with some absent. The sample contains over 1.5 million clones, 95% to 99% of which appear only once. The sample taken for sequencing was naive CD4+ T cells sorted from blood. The subset is: CD45RA+ positively selected. All receptors derive from a man in his thirties or forties in good health.

This clone was found once. The chain uses TRBV5-4 and TRBJ2-3; D is unclear. Per the germline V gene, CDR1 is SGHNT and CDR2 is YYREEE (reference sequence). CDR3 length equals 16 residues. The V and J ends lost 0 bases and 2 bases respectively, with 13 bases between them. The CDR3: CASSLASDGSTDTQYF. The CDR3, as DNA: TGTGCCAGCAGCTTGGCCAGCGACGGCTCCACAGATACGCAGTATTTT.

V is TRBV6-6 and J is TRBJ1-1; D might be TRBD1 (5 bases). V was trimmed by 6 bases and J by 4 bases, leaving 12 bases between them. The CDR3 is made up of 13 amino acids. The germline V gene encodes CDR1 MNHNY and CDR2 SVGAGI (reference sequence). The CDR3 loop reads CASRESGGTEAFF. CDR3 coding DNA: TGTGCCAGCAGGGAGAGCGGGGGCACTGAAGCTTTCTTT.

This chain links TRBV7-9 with TRBJ2-1, with D hard to call. CDR3 length: 14 residues. The V gene's germline CDR1 is SEHNR and CDR2 FQNEAQ (reference sequence). Trimming pared 5 bases from V and 1 base from J, leaving 9 bases between. The CDR3 region has the DNA TGTGCCAGCAGCCCGGCAGGATCCTACAATGAGCAGTTCTTC. Its protein is CASSPAGSYNEQFF.

The chain couples TRBV5-1 to TRBJ2-7; D possibly corresponds to TRBD2 (6 bases). There are 16 residues in the CDR3. V gave up 2 bases and J gave up 4 bases, with 19 bases separating them. Germline lookup yields CDR1 SGHRS and CDR2 YFSETQ. This CDR3 is CASSFSGEGIGYEQYF. The CDR3 DNA follows: TGCGCCAGCAGCTTTTCGGGAGAGGGGATTGGATACGAGCAGTACTTC. The variable domain in full, completed from reference TRBV5-1 and TRBJ2-7, reads KAGVTQTPRYLIKTRGQQVTLSCSPISGHRSVSWYQQTPGQGLQFLFEYFSETQRNKGNFPGRFSGRQFSNSRSEMNVSTLELGDSALYLCASSFSGEGIGYEQYFGPGTRLTVT.

The J gene is TRBJ2-2, the V gene TRBV4-1; D is perhaps TRBD2 (6 bases). The V and J ends lost 2 bases and 2 bases respectively, with 12 bases between them. The CDR3 sequence is 16 residues long. Looked up from germline, CDR1 is MGHRA and CDR2 is YSYEKL. CDR3 bases: TGCGCCAGCAGCCAACCTAGGGACTCTAACACCGGGGAGCTGTTTTTT. It codes for CASSQPRDSNTGELFF.

V usage is TRBV19 and J usage is TRBJ2-2; TRBD2 matches 13 bases. This CDR3 has 15 amino acids. With V trimmed by 7 bases and J by 8 bases, 7 bases remained unmatched. Germline CDR1 is LNHDA and CDR2 is SQIVND (reference sequence). CDR3 nucleotide sequence: TGTGCCAGTACCCGACTAGCGGGGGGACTAGGGGAGCTGTTTTTT. It specifies CASTRLAGGLGELFF.

The chain links TRBV7-2 to TRBJ2-1; D is unclear. The germline CDR1 and CDR2 sequences are SGHTA and FQGNSA. Between the trimmed V and J ends, which lost 5 bases and 3 bases, there was a span of 8 bases. There are 13 residues in the CDR3. This CDR3 is CASSLTNYNEQFF. The CDR3 coding sequence is TGTGCCAGCAGCCTAACTAACTACAATGAGCAGTTCTTC.

The chain couples TRBV19 to TRBJ2-3, with 7 bases that match TRBD2. This CDR3 region has 15 residues. Germline V gene sequence: CDR1 LNHDA, CDR2 SQIVND (reference sequence). Losses at the gene ends were 5 bases for V and 3 bases for J; bases not matched to a gene: 8. The CDR3 DNA is TGTGCCAGTAGTGCCGGGGGACTACAGACAGATACGCAGTATTTT. This encodes CASSAGGLQTDTQYF. Using reference TRBV19 and TRBJ2-3 for the parts outside the CDR3, the full variable domain is DGGITQSPKYLFRKEGQNVTLSCEQNLNHDAMYWYRQDPGQGLRLIYYSQIVNDFQKGDIAEGYSVSREKKESFPLTVTSAQKNPTAFYLCASSAGGLQTDTQYFGPGTRLTVL.

This CDR3 reads CASSLGIAGTGELFF. The CDR3, as DNA: TGTGCCAGCAGCTTAGGTATTGCGGGCACCGGGGAGCTGTTTTTT. The chain combines TRBV7-2 with TRBJ2-2; D may be TRBD2 (5 bases). The germline CDR1 and CDR2 sequences are SGHTA and FQGNSA. V lost 1 base and J 4 bases, leaving 10 bases between the germline ends. The length of the CDR3 is 15 residues.

Details on this clone: The sample carries other DNA sequences with the same CDR3. The chain combines TRBV5-1 with TRBJ1-2; D uncertain. The CDR3 covers 14 residues. Germline V lookup: CDR1 SGHRS, CDR2 YFSETQ. Trimming took 0 bases from V and 6 from J, leaving 12 bases between them. Written as DNA, the CDR3 is TGCGCCAGCAGCTTGGCCGGGCGGCTAGATGGCTACACCTTC. This gives the protein CASSLAGRLDGYTF.

The chain joins TRBV9 to TRBJ2-2; no definite D call. The CDR3 loop spans 15 amino acids. The germline V and J ends were trimmed by 3 bases and 3 bases, with 12 bases remaining between them. Per germline, CDR1 SGDLS and CDR2 YYNGEE. CDR3 loop: CASSARPEYTGELFF. CDR3 nucleotides: TGTGCCAGCAGCGCACGACCGGAGTACACCGGGGAGCTGTTTTTT.

Turning to this clone: Additional DNA sequences in this sample encode the identical CDR3. The chain carries TRBV9 and TRBJ2-2; D remains ambiguous. CDR3 length: 12 residues. Trimming removed 2 bases at V and 6 bases at J, with 5 bases between. CDR1 is SGDLS, CDR2 YYNGEE, per germline. The CDR3 loop is CASSVAAGELFF. CDR3 DNA sequence: TGTGCCAGCAGCGTGGCCGCCGGGGAGCTGTTTTTT. The whole variable domain, remainder taken from reference TRBV9 and TRBJ2-2, is DSGVTQTPKHLITATGQRVTLRCSPRSGDLSVYWYQQSLDQGLQFLIQYYNGEERAKGNILERFSAQQFPDLHSELNLSSLELGDSALYFCASSVAAGELFFGEGSRLTVL.